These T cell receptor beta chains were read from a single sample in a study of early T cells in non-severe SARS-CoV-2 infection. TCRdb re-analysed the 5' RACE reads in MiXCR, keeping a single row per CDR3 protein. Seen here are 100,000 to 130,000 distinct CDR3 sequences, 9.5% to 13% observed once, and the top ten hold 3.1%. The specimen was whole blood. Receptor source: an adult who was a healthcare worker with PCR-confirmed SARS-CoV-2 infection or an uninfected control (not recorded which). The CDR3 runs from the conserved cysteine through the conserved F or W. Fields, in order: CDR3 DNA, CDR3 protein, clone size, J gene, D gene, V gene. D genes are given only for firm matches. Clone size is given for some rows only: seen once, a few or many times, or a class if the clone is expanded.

CDR3 DNA: TGTGCCAGCAGCTTAGCAGGGAGGGCCCAAGAGACCCAGTACTTC
CDR3 protein: CASSLAGRAQETQYF
clone size: .
J gene: TRBJ2-5
D gene: TRBD2
V gene: TRBV7-9

CDR3 DNA: TGTGCCAGCAGTTTTTGGGGCTCACCCCTCCACTTT
CDR3 protein: CASSFWGSPLHF
clone size: few
J gene: TRBJ1-6
D gene: .
V gene: TRBV27

CDR3 DNA: TGCAGTGCTCCGGGGCCTGCTGGGGATGAGCAGTTCTTC
CDR3 protein: CSAPGPAGDEQFF
clone size: .
J gene: TRBJ2-1
D gene: .
V gene: TRBV20-1

CDR3 DNA: TGTGCCAGCAGCTTAGTTTTGCGTGGCGGGGGCACAGATACGCAGTATTTT
CDR3 protein: CASSLVLRGGGTDTQYF
clone size: .
J gene: TRBJ2-3
D gene: .
V gene: TRBV11-2

CDR3 DNA: TGCAGTGGGACAACAGGGAGCGGTGAAAAACTGTTTTTT
CDR3 protein: CSGTTGSGEKLFF
clone size: .
J gene: TRBJ1-4
D gene: .
V gene: TRBV20-1

CDR3 DNA: TGCGCCAGCAGCTTGAGCGGTACGCCCTACGAGCAGTACTTC
CDR3 protein: CASSLSGTPYEQYF
clone size: .
J gene: TRBJ2-7
D gene: .
V gene: TRBV5-1

CDR3 DNA: TGTGCCAGCAGCCAAGGACAGGGGGCGTTTGGCTACACCTTC
CDR3 protein: CASSQGQGAFGYTF
clone size: many
J gene: TRBJ1-2
D gene: TRBD1
V gene: TRBV3-1

CDR3 DNA: TGTGCCATCATGACAGGGAACTACGAGCAGTACTTC
CDR3 protein: CAIMTGNYEQYF
clone size: .
J gene: TRBJ2-7
D gene: TRBD1
V gene: TRBV10-3

CDR3 DNA: TGCAGTGCTAGTAGGGGGGGGAATGAGCAGTTCTTC
CDR3 protein: CSASRGGNEQFF
clone size: many
J gene: TRBJ2-1
D gene: .
V gene: TRBV20-1

CDR3 DNA: TGTGCCAGCAGCCCTCCCCCGGGACTAGCGGGAGTTGAGGAGCAGTTCTTC
CDR3 protein: CASSPPPGLAGVEEQFF
clone size: few
J gene: TRBJ2-1
D gene: TRBD2
V gene: TRBV3-1

CDR3 DNA: TGTGCCAGCAGCTTAGTCGTCGGAGATACGCAGTATTTT
CDR3 protein: CASSLVVGDTQYF
clone size: .
J gene: TRBJ2-3
D gene: .
V gene: TRBV7-6

CDR3 DNA: TGTGCCACCAGTGCGACTAGCGGGAGGTGGAATGAGCAGTTCTTC
CDR3 protein: CATSATSGRWNEQFF
clone size: many
J gene: TRBJ2-1
D gene: TRBD2
V gene: TRBV24-1

CDR3 DNA: TGTGCCAGCAGCTTGGCCACTACGGGAGTTTACGAGCAGTACTTC
CDR3 protein: CASSLATTGVYEQYF
clone size: few
J gene: TRBJ2-7
D gene: .
V gene: TRBV5-6

CDR3 DNA: TGTGCCAGCAGCCAAGTCGTGACGGCGGACCTCACCAACAATGAGCAGTTCTTC
CDR3 protein: CASSQVVTADLTNNEQFF
clone size: many
J gene: TRBJ2-1
D gene: .
V gene: TRBV3-1

CDR3 DNA: TGCAGTGCTACCCGGGTTAGCGGGAGGTGGTACGAGCAGTACTTC
CDR3 protein: CSATRVSGRWYEQYF
clone size: .
J gene: TRBJ2-7
D gene: TRBD2
V gene: TRBV20-1

CDR3 DNA: TGTGCCAGCGCCTCCAGGTGGGCTGGGGCCAACGTCCTGACTTTC
CDR3 protein: CASASRWAGANVLTF
clone size: .
J gene: TRBJ2-6
D gene: .
V gene: TRBV7-2

CDR3 DNA: TGCAGTGCTAGGGGGCAGGGGGCGCACAATGAGCAGTTCTTC
CDR3 protein: CSARGQGAHNEQFF
clone size: few
J gene: TRBJ2-1
D gene: TRBD1
V gene: TRBV20-1

CDR3 DNA: TGCGCCAGCCAGAGGGGACAAGTAAATTCACCCCTCCACTTT
CDR3 protein: CASQRGQVNSPLHF
clone size: many
J gene: TRBJ1-6
D gene: .
V gene: TRBV5-1

CDR3 DNA: TGCAGTGAACGCGGGAGGGCCGAGCCCTCCTACAATGAGCAGTTCTTC
CDR3 protein: CSERGRAEPSYNEQFF
clone size: many
J gene: TRBJ2-1
D gene: TRBD2
V gene: TRBV20-1

CDR3 DNA: TGCGCCAGCAGCTCCGGGGGAGTGGATGGCTACACCTTC
CDR3 protein: CASSSGGVDGYTF
clone size: few
J gene: TRBJ1-2
D gene: .
V gene: TRBV5-1

CDR3 DNA: TGTGCCAGCAGCAGAAGACAGACCCCTAGCACAGATACGCAGTATTTT
CDR3 protein: CASSRRQTPSTDTQYF
clone size: many
J gene: TRBJ2-3
D gene: .
V gene: TRBV27

CDR3 DNA: TGTGCCAGCAGCTCCCGAGTCGGGGAGCTGTTTTTT
CDR3 protein: CASSSRVGELFF
clone size: few
J gene: TRBJ2-2
D gene: .
V gene: TRBV7-3

CDR3 DNA: TGTGCCAGCAGCGGGGACAGCTATTCCTACGAGCAGTACTTC
CDR3 protein: CASSGDSYSYEQYF
clone size: .
J gene: TRBJ2-7
D gene: TRBD1
V gene: TRBV12-3/TRBV12-4

CDR3 DNA: TGCAGTGCTACCGACAGTAACATTCAGTACTTC
CDR3 protein: CSATDSNIQYF
clone size: .
J gene: TRBJ2-4
D gene: .
V gene: TRBV20-1

CDR3 DNA: TGCGCCAGCAGCTTGGAGACAGGGGGGTACCAGCCCCAGCATTTT
CDR3 protein: CASSLETGGYQPQHF
clone size: .
J gene: TRBJ1-5
D gene: TRBD1
V gene: TRBV5-1

CDR3 DNA: TGCAGCGTTGCTCCTATAACCCGGTCCACTGAAGCTTTCTTT
CDR3 protein: CSVAPITRSTEAFF
clone size: few
J gene: TRBJ1-1
D gene: .
V gene: TRBV29-1

CDR3 DNA: TGTGCCAGCAGTGCCGCGAGCGGGGGGGCGTACGAGCAGTACTTC
CDR3 protein: CASSAASGGAYEQYF
clone size: .
J gene: TRBJ2-7
D gene: TRBD2
V gene: TRBV6-4

CDR3 DNA: TGTGCCAGCAGTGCTAGGGCAGGAGCACAAAACATTCAGTACTTC
CDR3 protein: CASSARAGAQNIQYF
clone size: many
J gene: TRBJ2-4
D gene: .
V gene: TRBV6-4